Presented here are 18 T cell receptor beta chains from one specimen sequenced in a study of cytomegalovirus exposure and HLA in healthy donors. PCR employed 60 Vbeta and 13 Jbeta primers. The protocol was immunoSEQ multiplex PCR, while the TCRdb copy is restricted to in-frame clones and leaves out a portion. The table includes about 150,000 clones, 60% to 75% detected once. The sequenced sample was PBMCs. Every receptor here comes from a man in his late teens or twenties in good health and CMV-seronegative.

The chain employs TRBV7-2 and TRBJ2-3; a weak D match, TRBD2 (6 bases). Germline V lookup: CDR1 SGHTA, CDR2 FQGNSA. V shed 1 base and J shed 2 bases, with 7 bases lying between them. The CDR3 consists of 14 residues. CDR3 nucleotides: TGTGCCAGCAGCTTAGGCGGGACCACAGATACGCAGTATTTT. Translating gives CASSLGGTTDTQYF.

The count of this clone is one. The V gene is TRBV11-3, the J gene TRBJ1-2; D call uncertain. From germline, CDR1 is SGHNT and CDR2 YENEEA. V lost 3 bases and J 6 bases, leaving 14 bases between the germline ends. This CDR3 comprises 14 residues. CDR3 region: CASSFRPPKDGYTF. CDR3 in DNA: TGTGCCAGCAGCTTCAGGCCCCCAAAGGATGGCTACACCTTC.

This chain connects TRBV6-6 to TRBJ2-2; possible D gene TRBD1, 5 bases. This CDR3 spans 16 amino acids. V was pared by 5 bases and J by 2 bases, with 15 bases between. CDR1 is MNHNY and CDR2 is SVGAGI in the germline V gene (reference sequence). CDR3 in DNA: TGTGCCAGCAGTCCCGGAGACAGCCACAACACCGGGGAGCTGTTTTTT. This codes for CASSPGDSHNTGELFF.

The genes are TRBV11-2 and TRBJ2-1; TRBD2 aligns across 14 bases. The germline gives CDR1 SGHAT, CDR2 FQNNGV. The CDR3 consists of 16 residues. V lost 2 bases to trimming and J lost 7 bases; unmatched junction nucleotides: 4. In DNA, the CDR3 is TGTGCCAGCAGCTTACGACTAGCGGGGGGGCAGAATGAGCAGTTCTTC. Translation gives CASSLRLAGGQNEQFF.

For the CDR3, the DNA is TGTGCCAGCAGCAAAGCGCTTACAAGGGGGACAGGGAAATTCGCTGAAGCTTTCTTT. Amino acid sequence: CASSKALTRGTGKFAEAFF. This chain uses TRBV21-1 with TRBJ1-1; the table's D call, TRBD1, has no DNA check behind it. TRBV21-1 has pseudogene status. This CDR3 is 19 amino acids long.

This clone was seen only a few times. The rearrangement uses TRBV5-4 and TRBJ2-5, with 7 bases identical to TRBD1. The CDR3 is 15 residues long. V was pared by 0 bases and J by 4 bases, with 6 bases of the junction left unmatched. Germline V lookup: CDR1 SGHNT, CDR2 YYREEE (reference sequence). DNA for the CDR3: TGTGCCAGCAGCTTGGCCTGGACAGGCCCAGAGACCCAGTACTTC. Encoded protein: CASSLAWTGPETQYF. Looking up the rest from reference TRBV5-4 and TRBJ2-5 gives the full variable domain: ETGVTQSPTHLIKTRGQQVTLRCSSQSGHNTVSWYQQALGQGPQFIFQYYREEENGRGNFPPRFSGLQFPNYSSELNVNALELDDSALYLCASSLAWTGPETQYFGPGTRLLVL.

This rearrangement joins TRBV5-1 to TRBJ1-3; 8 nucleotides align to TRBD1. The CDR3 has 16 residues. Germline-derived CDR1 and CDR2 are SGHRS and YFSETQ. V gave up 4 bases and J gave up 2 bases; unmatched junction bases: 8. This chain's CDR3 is CASSLRTGTAGNTIYF. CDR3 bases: TGCGCCAGCAGCCTTCGGACAGGGACAGCTGGAAACACCATATATTTT.

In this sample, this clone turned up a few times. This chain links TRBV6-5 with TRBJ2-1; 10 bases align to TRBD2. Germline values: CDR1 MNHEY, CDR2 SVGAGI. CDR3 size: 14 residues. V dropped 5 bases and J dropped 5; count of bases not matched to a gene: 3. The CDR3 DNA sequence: TGTGCCAGCAGTACTAGCGGGGACAACAATGAGCAGTTCTTC. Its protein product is CASSTSGDNNEQFF.

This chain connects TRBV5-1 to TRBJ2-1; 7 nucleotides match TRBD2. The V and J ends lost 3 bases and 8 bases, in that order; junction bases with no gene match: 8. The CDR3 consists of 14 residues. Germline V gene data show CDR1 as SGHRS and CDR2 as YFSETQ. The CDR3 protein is CASSSGLSTDEQFF. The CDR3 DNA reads TGCGCCAGCAGCTCGGGACTATCAACGGATGAGCAGTTCTTC.

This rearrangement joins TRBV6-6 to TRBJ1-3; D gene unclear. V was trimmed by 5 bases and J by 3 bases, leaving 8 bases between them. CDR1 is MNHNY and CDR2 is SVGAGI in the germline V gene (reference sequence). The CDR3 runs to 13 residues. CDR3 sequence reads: CASSRENGNTIYF. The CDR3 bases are TGTGCCAGCAGTCGGGAGAATGGAAACACCATATATTTT.

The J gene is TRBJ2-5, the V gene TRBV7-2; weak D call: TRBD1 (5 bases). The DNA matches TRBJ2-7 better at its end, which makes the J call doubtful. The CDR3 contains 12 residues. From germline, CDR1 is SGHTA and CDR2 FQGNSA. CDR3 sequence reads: CASSWGPYEQYF. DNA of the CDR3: TGTGCCAGTTCCTGGGGCCCCTACGAGCAGTACTTC.

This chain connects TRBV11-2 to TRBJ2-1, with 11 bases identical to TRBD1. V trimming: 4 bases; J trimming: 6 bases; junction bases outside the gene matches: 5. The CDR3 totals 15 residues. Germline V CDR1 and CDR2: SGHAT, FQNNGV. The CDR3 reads CASSSPGQGVNEQFF. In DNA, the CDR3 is TGTGCCAGCAGCTCACCGGGACAGGGGGTCAATGAGCAGTTCTTC.

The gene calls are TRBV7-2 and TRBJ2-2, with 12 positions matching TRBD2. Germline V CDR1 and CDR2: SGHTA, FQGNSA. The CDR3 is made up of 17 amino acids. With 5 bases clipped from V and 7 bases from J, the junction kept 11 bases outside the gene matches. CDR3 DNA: TGTGCCAGCAGCGTCGCCCCTAGCGGGGGGGCCGGCGGGGAGCTGTTTTTT. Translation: CASSVAPSGGAGGELFF.

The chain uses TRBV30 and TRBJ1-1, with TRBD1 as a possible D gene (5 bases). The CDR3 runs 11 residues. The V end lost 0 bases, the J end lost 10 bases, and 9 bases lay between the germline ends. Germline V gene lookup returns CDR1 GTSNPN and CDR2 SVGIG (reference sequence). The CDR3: CAWSVGAGAFF. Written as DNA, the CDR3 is TGTGCCTGGAGTGTTGGGGCAGGAGCTTTCTTT.

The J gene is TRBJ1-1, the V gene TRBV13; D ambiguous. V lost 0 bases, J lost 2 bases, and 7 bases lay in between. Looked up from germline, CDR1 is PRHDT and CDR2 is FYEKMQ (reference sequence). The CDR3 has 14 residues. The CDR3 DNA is TGTGCCAGCAGCTTAGGGACTCAAAACACTGAAGCTTTCTTT. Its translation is CASSLGTQNTEAFF.

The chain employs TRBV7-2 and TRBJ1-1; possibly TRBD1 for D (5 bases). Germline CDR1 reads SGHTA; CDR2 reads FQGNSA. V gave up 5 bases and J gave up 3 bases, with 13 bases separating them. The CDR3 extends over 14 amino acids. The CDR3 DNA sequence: TGTGCCAGCAGCCCTGCGCGGGGCCACACTGAAGCTTTCTTT. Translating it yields CASSPARGHTEAFF. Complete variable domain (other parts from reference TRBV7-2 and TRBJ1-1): GAGVSQSPSNKVTEKGKDVELRCDPISGHTALYWYRQSLGQGLEFLIYFQGNSAPDKSGLPSDRFSAERTGGSVSTLTIQRTQQEDSAVYLCASSPARGHTEAFFGQGTRLTVV.

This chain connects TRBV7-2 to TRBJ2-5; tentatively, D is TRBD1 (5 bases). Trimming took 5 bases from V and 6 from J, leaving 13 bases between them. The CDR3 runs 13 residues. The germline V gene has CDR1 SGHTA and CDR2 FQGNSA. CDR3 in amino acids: CASSPTVLKTQYF. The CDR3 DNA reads TGTGCCAGCAGCCCGACAGTCCTGAAGACCCAGTACTTC.

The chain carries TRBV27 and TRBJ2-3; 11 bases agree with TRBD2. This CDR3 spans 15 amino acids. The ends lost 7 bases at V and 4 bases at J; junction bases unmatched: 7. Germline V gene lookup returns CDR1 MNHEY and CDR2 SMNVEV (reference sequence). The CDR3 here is CASTLSGGASDTQYF. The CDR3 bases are TGTGCCAGCACTCTTAGCGGGGGGGCATCAGATACGCAGTATTTT.